The 7 T cell receptor beta chains below all came from one sample that was sequenced in a study of blood T cell repertoires in COVID-19. Sequencing was performed with immunoSEQ multiplex PCR; in TCRdb, only in-frame clones are kept and a portion is missing. This table has 120,000 to 150,000 clones, more than 70% appearing once. Sequenced: PBMCs or T cells enriched from blood (not recorded which). The receptors derive from a man aged 35 to 55 with acute COVID-19.

This sequence joins TRBV19 and TRBJ1-5; D unresolved. CDR1 is LNHDA and CDR2 is SQIVND in the germline V gene (reference sequence). The CDR3 sequence is 13 residues long. V was clipped by 5 bases and J by 11 bases, with 16 bases between them. The CDR3 spells CASSPIENRAQHF. The CDR3 nucleotides read TGTGCCAGTAGTCCTATCGAGAATCGGGCCCAGCATTTT. Full variable domain (outside the CDR3, taken from reference TRBV19 and TRBJ1-5): DGGITQSPKYLFRKEGQNVTLSCEQNLNHDAMYWYRQDPGQGLRLIYYSQIVNDFQKGDIAEGYSVSREKKESFPLTVTSAQKNPTAFYLCASSPIENRAQHFGDGTRLSIL.

V and J are TRBV5-1 and TRBJ2-2, with TRBD1 as a possible D gene (6 bases). Germline V lookup: CDR1 SGHRS, CDR2 YFSETQ. CDR3 length equals 14 residues. V was shortened by 4 bases and J by 7 bases, with 14 bases between the two germline ends. CDR3 loop: CASSAAGADGELFF. The DNA of the CDR3 is TGCGCCAGCAGCGCAGCAGGGGCCGACGGGGAGCTGTTTTTT. Using reference TRBV5-1 and TRBJ2-2 for the parts outside the CDR3, the full variable domain is KAGVTQTPRYLIKTRGQQVTLSCSPISGHRSVSWYQQTPGQGLQFLFEYFSETQRNKGNFPGRFSGRQFSNSRSEMNVSTLELGDSALYLCASSAAGADGELFFGEGSRLTVL.

The chain recombines TRBV19 with TRBJ1-6; 11 nucleotides line up with TRBD1. The CDR3 covers 17 residues. V shed 4 bases and J 4 bases; nucleotides not matched to a gene: 6. Germline assignment: CDR1 LNHDA and CDR2 SQIVND (reference sequence). CDR3 bases: TGTGCCAGTAGTACGCCGGACAGGGGGCCGTATAATTCACCCCTCCACTTT. Protein product: CASSTPDRGPYNSPLHF.

The chain couples TRBV19 to TRBJ2-7; 9 bases align to TRBD2. Germline CDR1 is LNHDA and CDR2 is SQIVND (reference sequence). Trimming at V came to 4 bases and at J to 7 bases, leaving 11 bases not matched to a gene. The CDR3 spans 15 residues. The CDR3 loop reads CASSKSTSGAGEQYF. As DNA, the CDR3 is TGTGCCAGTAGTAAATCGACTAGCGGAGCGGGAGAGCAGTACTTC.

This clone appeared a few times. This rearrangement joins TRBV19 to TRBJ1-1; 8 bases match TRBD1. The V gene end was trimmed by 5 bases and the J gene end by 1 base; junction bases not matched to a gene: 12. The CDR3 contains 17 residues. Per the germline V gene, CDR1 is LNHDA and CDR2 is SQIVND (reference sequence). CDR3 nucleotide sequence: TGTGCCAGTAGTTCTCGGGGACAGGTAGGGGAGAACACTGAAGCTTTCTTT. Translating it yields CASSSRGQVGENTEAFF.

The V call is TRBV10-2, the J call TRBJ2-1; D might be TRBD1 (5 bases). The V and J ends lost 4 bases and 15 bases respectively, with 10 bases between them. This CDR3 spans 10 amino acids. CDR1 and CDR2 (germline): WSHSY, SAAADI. CDR3 protein: CASSGQGWFF. CDR3 bases: TGCGCCAGCAGTGGTCAGGGTTGGTTCTTC.

The J gene is TRBJ2-1, the V gene TRBV5-5; TRBD1 might be the D (8 bases). The germline CDR1 and CDR2 sequences are SGHKS and YYEKEE (reference sequence). Trimming stripped 0 bases from V and 4 bases from J, with 11 bases between. The CDR3 runs 15 residues. CDR3 coding DNA: TGTGCCAGCAGCTTGGACAGGGGGGGTTACAATGAGCAGTTCTTC. As protein: CASSLDRGGYNEQFF.